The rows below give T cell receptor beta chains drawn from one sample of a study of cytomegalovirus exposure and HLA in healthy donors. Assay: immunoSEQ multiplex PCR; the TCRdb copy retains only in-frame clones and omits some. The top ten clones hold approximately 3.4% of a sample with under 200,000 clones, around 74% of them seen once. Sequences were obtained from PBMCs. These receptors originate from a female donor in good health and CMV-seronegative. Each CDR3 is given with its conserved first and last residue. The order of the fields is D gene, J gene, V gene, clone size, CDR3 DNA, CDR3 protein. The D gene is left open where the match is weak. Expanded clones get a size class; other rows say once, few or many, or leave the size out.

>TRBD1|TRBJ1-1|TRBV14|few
TGTGCCAGCAGCCCCCGGGACAGGCCTCTAGCTTTCTTT
CASSPRDRPLAFF
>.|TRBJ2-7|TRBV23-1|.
TGCGCCAGCAGTCCAGTTGTCGACGAGCAGTACTTC
CASSPVVDEQYF
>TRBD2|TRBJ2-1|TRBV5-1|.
TGCGCCAGCAGCGTGGGACTAGCGGGCGACAATGAGCAGTTCTTC
CASSVGLAGDNEQFF
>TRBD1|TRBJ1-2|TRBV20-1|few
TGCAGTGCTAGGACAGGGAGGGGCTACACCTTC
CSARTGRGYTF
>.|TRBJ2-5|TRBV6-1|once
TGTGCCAGCAGTGATGGTGGGGCCTCCCAAGAGACCCAGTACTTC
CASSDGGASQETQYF
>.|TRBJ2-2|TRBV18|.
TGTGCCAGCTCACCACTACAACAGGGTGGAACCGGGGAGCTGTTTTTT
CASSPLQQGGTGELFF
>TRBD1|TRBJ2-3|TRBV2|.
TGTGCCCGACTACGGGACAGGGGGCATGGGACAGATACGCAGTATTTT
CARLRDRGHGTDTQYF
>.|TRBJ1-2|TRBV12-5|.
TGTGCTAGTGGTACCCAGACAGGCTATGGCTACACCTTC
CASGTQTGYGYTF
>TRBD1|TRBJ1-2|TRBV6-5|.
TGTGCCAGCCAGAAAATGGGACAGAGAAATGGCTACACCTTC
CASQKMGQRNGYTF
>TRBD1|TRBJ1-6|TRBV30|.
TGTGCCTGGAGTGTCGCAGGGGGCAATTCACCCCTCCACTTT
CAWSVAGGNSPLHF
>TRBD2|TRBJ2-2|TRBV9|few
TGTGCCAGCAGCTACCGGACTAGCGGGGGTTTGAACACCGGGGAGCTGTTTTTT
CASSYRTSGGLNTGELFF
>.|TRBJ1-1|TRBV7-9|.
TGTGCCAGCAGCCAAGACAGAAACACTGAAGCTTTCTTT
CASSQDRNTEAFF
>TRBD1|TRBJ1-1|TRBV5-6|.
TGTGCCAGCAGCTCGGGACAGTTGACTGAAGCTTTCTTT
CASSSGQLTEAFF
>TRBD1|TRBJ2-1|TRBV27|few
TGTGCCAGCAGTTTAGACAGGGGGGACTACAATGAGCAGTTCTTC
CASSLDRGDYNEQFF
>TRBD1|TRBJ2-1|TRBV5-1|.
TGCGCCAGCAGCTTGGAACAGGGGGTAAGTGAGCAGTTCTTC
CASSLEQGVSEQFF
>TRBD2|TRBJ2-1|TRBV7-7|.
TGTGCTAGCAGCCCCGGGACTAGCGGCTACAATGAGCAGTTCTTC
CASSPGTSGYNEQFF
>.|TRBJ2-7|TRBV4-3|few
TGCGCCAGCAGCCAAGTATATTCGGACAGCTCCTACGAGCAGTACTTC
CASSQVYSDSSYEQYF
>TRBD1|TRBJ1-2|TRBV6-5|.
TGTGCCAGCAGTTACGCCCCTGGGACAGGGGGCTATGGCTACACCTTC
CASSYAPGTGGYGYTF
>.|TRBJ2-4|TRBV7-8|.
TGTGCCAGCAGCCGAACAGGGCTCGGCAAAAACATTCAGTACTTC
CASSRTGLGKNIQYF
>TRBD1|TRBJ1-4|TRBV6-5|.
TGTGCCAGCAGTTACAAAGGGGGCAGACCTGAAAAACTGTTTTTT
CASSYKGGRPEKLFF
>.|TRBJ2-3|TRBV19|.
TGTGCCAGTAGCGTCGCAGATACGCAGTATTTT
CASSVADTQYF
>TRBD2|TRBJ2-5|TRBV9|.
TGTGCCAGCAGCGTAGGGGCCAGCGGGGGTACCCAATTAGAGACCCAGTACTTC
CASSVGASGGTQLETQYF
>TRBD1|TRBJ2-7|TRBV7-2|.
TGTGCCAGCGGACTCGGGACAGGGGCCGAGCAGTACTTC
CASGLGTGAEQYF
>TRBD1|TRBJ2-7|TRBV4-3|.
TGCGCCAGCAGCCATCCGGGACAGGGAACCTACGAGCAGTACTTC
CASSHPGQGTYEQYF
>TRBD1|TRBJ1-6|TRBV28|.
TGTGCCAGCGGATCCGGGATCAGCGGGACAGGGGGCTCACCCCTCCACTTT
CASGSGISGTGGSPLHF
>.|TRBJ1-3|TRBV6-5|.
TGTGCCAGCAGTTACTCTCGGACTAGTGACACCATATATTTT
CASSYSRTSDTIYF
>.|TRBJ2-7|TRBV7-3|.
TGTGCCAGCAGCTTAGTAGGGGGCTACGAGCAGTACTTC
CASSLVGGYEQYF
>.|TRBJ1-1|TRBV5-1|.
TGCGCCAGCAGCTTGAACACTCAGGGGACTGAAGCTTTCTTT
CASSLNTQGTEAFF
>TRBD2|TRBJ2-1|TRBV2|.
TGTGCCAGCAGCCGCCAAGGGCTAGCGGGAGGAAATGAGCAGTTCTTC
CASSRQGLAGGNEQFF
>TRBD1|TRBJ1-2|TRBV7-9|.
TGTTCCAGCAGCTTTCGGGACAGGGGGAAGACCTTC
CSSSFRDRGKTF